The 21 T cell receptor beta chains below all came from one sample that was sequenced in a study of cytomegalovirus exposure and HLA in healthy donors. Amplification used 60 Vbeta primers and 13 Jbeta primers. Sequenced by immunoSEQ multiplex PCR; TCRdb stores in-frame clones only, minus some. The top ten hold 0.22% of the sample, which has around 220,000 clones, roughly four fifths seen once. Sequencing input: PBMCs. These receptors all stem from a girl aged 2-10 years in good health and CMV-seronegative.

This chain links TRBV5-4 with TRBJ1-1, with TRBD1 matching over 8 bases. There are 16 residues in the CDR3. V lost 2 bases to trimming and J lost 3 bases; unmatched junction nucleotides: 9. Germline assignment: CDR1 SGHNT and CDR2 YYREEE (reference sequence). The CDR3 sequence is CASSLGQGRLDTEAFF. The CDR3, as DNA: TGTGCCAGCAGCTTAGGACAGGGCCGTCTAGACACTGAAGCTTTCTTT.

This clone appeared once. The rearrangement uses TRBV14 and TRBJ1-2, with 7 bases that match TRBD1. The CDR3 sequence is 14 residues long. The trim removed 2 bases at V and 7 bases at J, leaving 7 bases unmatched. CDR1 SGHDN and CDR2 FVKESK come from the germline V gene. CDR3 in DNA: TGTGCCAGCAGCCAAAACAGGGGAATAGGTGGCTACACCTTC. Protein sequence: CASSQNRGIGGYTF.

The V and J genes are TRBV4-2 and TRBJ2-1, with 11 bases lining up with TRBD2. The CDR3 spans 16 residues. V shed 7 bases and J 5 bases; nucleotides not matched to a gene: 10. Germline loops: CDR1 LGHNA, CDR2 YNFKEQ. CDR3 sequence reads: CASTQGGLAGHNEQFF. CDR3 nucleotides: TGTGCCAGCACTCAAGGAGGACTAGCGGGCCACAATGAGCAGTTCTTC.

This chain connects TRBV29-1 to TRBJ1-3; D is unresolved. Germline V gene lookup returns CDR1 SQVTM and CDR2 ANQGSEA. The CDR3 loop spans 14 amino acids. V lost 6 bases and J lost 4, with 16 bases in between. DNA of the CDR3: TGCAGCGTCCTAGCCCCGGGATCAGGAAACACCATATATTTT. Protein sequence: CSVLAPGSGNTIYF.

The chain recombines TRBV11-2 with TRBJ2-7; D perhaps matches TRBD1 (8 bases). This CDR3 contains 18 residues. The germline CDR1 and CDR2 sequences are SGHAT and FQNNGV. V gave up 0 bases and J gave up 0 bases, with 18 bases separating them. CDR3 sequence reads: CASSLERWGGQVSYEQYF. The DNA of the CDR3 is TGTGCCAGCAGCTTAGAACGTTGGGGGGGACAGGTCTCCTACGAGCAGTACTTC.

This clone came up a few times. The chain uses TRBV6-1 and TRBJ1-1; D may be TRBD1 (5 bases). The CDR3 runs 13 residues. Germline assignment: CDR1 MNHNS and CDR2 SASEGT. Trimming left V 0 bases short and J 7 bases short, with 9 bases between. CDR3 in DNA: TGTGCCAGCAGTGAAGCGCCTCAGGGTGAAGCTTTCTTT. It codes for CASSEAPQGEAFF.

The rearrangement uses TRBV27 and TRBJ1-2, with 9 bases fitting TRBD1. The CDR3 runs 16 residues. CDR1 is MNHEY, CDR2 SMNVEV, per germline (reference sequence). The V segment lost 0 bases and the J segment 5 bases; nucleotides outside the gene matches: 7. CDR3 residues: CASSLSPTGGVYGYTF. DNA for the CDR3: TGTGCCAGCAGTTTATCCCCGACAGGGGGAGTATATGGCTACACCTTC.

CDR3 bases: TGTGCCAGCAGTCCCACCGGGACAGAGGAAGCTTTCTTT. This codes for CASSPTGTEEAFF. This chain connects TRBV27 to TRBJ1-1, with 7 bases lining up with TRBD1. This CDR3 region has 13 residues. Per the germline V gene, CDR1 is MNHEY and CDR2 is SMNVEV (reference sequence). V lost 5 bases, J lost 8 bases, and 8 bases stayed unmatched.

This sequence joins TRBV6-1 and TRBJ2-3; tentative D call: TRBD2 (6 bases). There are 14 residues in the CDR3. Per the germline V gene, CDR1 is MNHNS and CDR2 is SASEGT. Trimming took 8 bases from V and 0 from J, leaving 12 bases between them. The CDR3 loop is CASEIAVSTDTQYF. The CDR3, as DNA: TGTGCCAGCGAGATAGCGGTTAGCACAGATACGCAGTATTTT.

The gene calls are TRBV29-1 and TRBJ1-2; D gene unclear. V shed 4 bases and J shed 4 bases, with 4 bases lying between them. Germline loops: CDR1 SQVTM, CDR2 ANQGSEA. The length of the CDR3 is 10 residues. The CDR3 coding sequence is TGCAGCGTTGCCAGCTATGGCTACACCTTC. Its protein product is CSVASYGYTF.

The V gene is TRBV6-5, the J gene TRBJ1-2, with D hard to call. This CDR3 contains 13 residues. Germline CDR1 reads MNHEY; CDR2 reads SVGAGI. Trimming pared 4 bases from V and 4 bases from J, leaving 10 bases between. The CDR3 here is CASSWEASYGYTF. The CDR3 nucleotides read TGTGCCAGCAGTTGGGAGGCGAGCTATGGCTACACCTTC.

This clone was seen just once. The rearrangement links TRBV2 to TRBJ2-7; D not resolved. V lost 0 bases, J lost 4 bases, and 10 bases lay in between. Per germline, CDR1 SNHLY and CDR2 FYNNEI. The CDR3 length is 14 residues. The DNA for the CDR3 is TGTGCCAGCAGTGAAGCCCTGACTGGGTACGAGCAGTACTTC. The encoded protein is CASSEALTGYEQYF.

This clone was detected only a few times. The rearrangement links TRBV30 to TRBJ1-5; D possibly corresponds to TRBD1 (6 bases). The germline V gene encodes CDR1 GTSNPN and CDR2 SVGIG (reference sequence). The CDR3 runs to 13 residues. V was trimmed by 7 bases and J by 4 bases, leaving 14 bases between them. The CDR3 region has the DNA TGTGCCTTGGGGATAACAGGGAATCAGCCCCAGCATTTT. This codes for CALGITGNQPQHF.

The chain employs TRBV27 and TRBJ2-7; 7 positions agree with TRBD1. V shed 3 bases and J 7 bases; nucleotides not matched to a gene: 12. CDR1 is MNHEY and CDR2 is SMNVEV in the germline V gene (reference sequence). The CDR3 has 15 amino acids. CDR3 nucleotides: TGTGCCAGCAGTTTTGACAGGGTCGGGTGGAGGGAGCAGTACTTC. Its translation is CASSFDRVGWREQYF.

This chain joins TRBV6-1 and TRBJ1-2; weak D call: TRBD1 (6 bases). Trimming removed 2 bases at V and 2 bases at J, with 12 bases between. This CDR3 contains 15 residues. The V gene's germline CDR1 is MNHNS and CDR2 SASEGT. The CDR3 bases are TGTGCCAGCAGTGAATACACTACAGGGAACTATGGCTACACCTTC. It yields the protein CASSEYTTGNYGYTF.

Comment on this clone: Other nucleotide sequences from this sample produce the same CDR3. The CDR3 DNA follows: TGCGCCAGCAGCTTGGCGGGGGGCGAGCAGTACTTC. Protein sequence: CASSLAGGEQYF. The chain has TRBV5-1 and TRBJ2-7, with 7 bases that match TRBD2. CDR1 SGHRS and CDR2 YFSETQ come from the germline V gene. Unmatched junction bases numbered 0, after V lost 0 bases and J lost 6 bases. This CDR3 comprises 12 residues.

This chain uses TRBV7-2 with TRBJ1-2; unclear D gene. Germline loops: CDR1 SGHTA, CDR2 FQGNSA. Trimming cost V 1 base and J 6 bases, with 12 bases left between them. The CDR3 runs 14 residues. Here the CDR3 reads CASSLVWAWNGYTF. The CDR3, as DNA: TGTGCCAGCAGCTTAGTCTGGGCTTGGAATGGCTACACCTTC.

V usage is TRBV4-1 and J usage is TRBJ2-1, with D possibly being TRBD2 (5 bases). CDR1 and CDR2 from the germline V gene are MGHRA and YSYEKL. The CDR3 sequence is 14 residues long. V gave up 1 base and J gave up 7 bases, with 11 bases separating them. In DNA form, the CDR3 reads TGCGCCAGCAGCCAAGTACCGGGGTTGAATGAGCAGTTCTTC. Its protein is CASSQVPGLNEQFF.

The chain uses TRBV18 and TRBJ2-1; 11 bases map to TRBD2. This CDR3 spans 17 amino acids. V shed 2 bases and J 0 bases; nucleotides not matched to a gene: 3. The germline V gene encodes CDR1 KGHSH and CDR2 LQKENI. In DNA form, the CDR3 reads TGTGCCAGCTCACCAAGACTAGCGGGACGCTCCTACAATGAGCAGTTCTTC. This sequence encodes CASSPRLAGRSYNEQFF.

As concerns this clone: Distinct nucleotide sequences in the sample also encode this CDR3. The V call is TRBV30, the J call TRBJ2-7; weak D call: TRBD2 (6 bases). This CDR3 is 12 amino acids long. Trimming left V 3 bases short and J 3 bases short, with 9 bases between. Germline assignment: CDR1 GTSNPN and CDR2 SVGIG (reference sequence). The CDR3 loop reads CAWRQGLYEQYF. The CDR3 region has the DNA TGTGCCTGGAGGCAGGGACTCTACGAGCAGTACTTC.

The chain uses TRBV7-9 and TRBJ2-2, with D maybe TRBD1 (6 bases). The CDR3 has 14 residues. Trimming removed 7 bases at V and 5 bases at J, with 14 bases between. From germline, CDR1 is SEHNR and CDR2 FQNEAQ (reference sequence). CDR3 in DNA: TGTGCCAGCATCCCAGGGGTGGTAACCGGGGAGCTGTTTTTT. This sequence encodes CASIPGVVTGELFF.